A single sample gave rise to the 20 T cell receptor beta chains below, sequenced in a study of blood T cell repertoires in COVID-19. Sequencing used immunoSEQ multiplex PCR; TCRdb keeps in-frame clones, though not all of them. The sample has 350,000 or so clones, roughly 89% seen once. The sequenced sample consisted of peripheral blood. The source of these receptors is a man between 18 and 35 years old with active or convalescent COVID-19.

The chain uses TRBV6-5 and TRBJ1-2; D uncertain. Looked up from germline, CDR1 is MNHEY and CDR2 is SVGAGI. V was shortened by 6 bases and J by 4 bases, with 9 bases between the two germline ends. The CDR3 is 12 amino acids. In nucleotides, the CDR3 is TGTGCCAGCAGGGACTCCCGCTATGGCTACACCTTC. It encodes CASRDSRYGYTF.

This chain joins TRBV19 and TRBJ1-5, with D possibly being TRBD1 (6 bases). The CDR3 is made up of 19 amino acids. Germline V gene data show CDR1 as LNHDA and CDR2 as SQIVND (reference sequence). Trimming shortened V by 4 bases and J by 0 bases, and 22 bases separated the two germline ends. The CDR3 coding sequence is TGTGCCAGTAGTAGGATTGGGACAAAGTTGGTGTTTAGCAATCAGCCCCAGCATTTT. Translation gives CASSRIGTKLVFSNQPQHF. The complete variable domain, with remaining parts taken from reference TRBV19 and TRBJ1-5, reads DGGITQSPKYLFRKEGQNVTLSCEQNLNHDAMYWYRQDPGQGLRLIYYSQIVNDFQKGDIAEGYSVSREKKESFPLTVTSAQKNPTAFYLCASSRIGTKLVFSNQPQHFGDGTRLSIL.

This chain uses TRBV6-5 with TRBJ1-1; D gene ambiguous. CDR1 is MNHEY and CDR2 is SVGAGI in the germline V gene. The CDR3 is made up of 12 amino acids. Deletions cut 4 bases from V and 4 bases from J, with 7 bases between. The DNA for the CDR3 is TGTGCCAGCAGTTTGGCGGGCACTGAAGCTTTCTTT. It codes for CASSLAGTEAFF.

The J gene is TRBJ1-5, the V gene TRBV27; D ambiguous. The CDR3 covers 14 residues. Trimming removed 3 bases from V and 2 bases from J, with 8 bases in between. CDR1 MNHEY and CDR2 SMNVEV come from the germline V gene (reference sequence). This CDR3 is CASSLWQGNQPQHF. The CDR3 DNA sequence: TGTGCCAGCAGTTTGTGGCAGGGCAATCAGCCCCAGCATTTT.

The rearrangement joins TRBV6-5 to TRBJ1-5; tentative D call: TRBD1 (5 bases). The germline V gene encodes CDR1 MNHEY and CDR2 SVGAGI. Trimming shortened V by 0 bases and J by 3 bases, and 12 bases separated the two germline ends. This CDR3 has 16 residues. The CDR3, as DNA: TGTGCCAGCAGTTACTCGATGGCAGGGCTCAATCAGCCCCAGCATTTT. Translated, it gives CASSYSMAGLNQPQHF.

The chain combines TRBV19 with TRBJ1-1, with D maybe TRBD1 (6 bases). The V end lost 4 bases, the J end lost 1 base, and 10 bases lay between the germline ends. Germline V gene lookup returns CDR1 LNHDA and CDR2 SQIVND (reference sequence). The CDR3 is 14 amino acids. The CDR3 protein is CASSTATGNTEAFF. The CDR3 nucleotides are TGTGCCAGTAGTACTGCGACAGGGAACACTGAAGCTTTCTTT.

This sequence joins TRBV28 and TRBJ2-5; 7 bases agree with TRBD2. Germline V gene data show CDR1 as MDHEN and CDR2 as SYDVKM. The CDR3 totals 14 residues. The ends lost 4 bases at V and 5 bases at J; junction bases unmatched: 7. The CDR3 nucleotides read TGTGCCAGCAGTTCGGCCGGGAGGCAGGAGACCCAGTACTTC. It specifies CASSSAGRQETQYF.

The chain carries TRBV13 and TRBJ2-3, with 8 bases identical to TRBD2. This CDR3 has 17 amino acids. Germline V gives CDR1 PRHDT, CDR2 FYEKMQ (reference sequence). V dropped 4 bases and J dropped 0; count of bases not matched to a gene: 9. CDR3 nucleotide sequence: TGTGCCAGCAGCTCCACTGAAGCGGGGGCTAGCACAGATACGCAGTATTTT. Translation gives CASSSTEAGASTDTQYF.

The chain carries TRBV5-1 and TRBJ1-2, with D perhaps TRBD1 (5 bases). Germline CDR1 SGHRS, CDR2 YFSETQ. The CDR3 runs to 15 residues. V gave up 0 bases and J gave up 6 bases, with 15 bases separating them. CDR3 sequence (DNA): TGCGCCAGCAGCTTGGGATTGGCAGGGATCGATGGCTACACCTTC. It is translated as CASSLGLAGIDGYTF.

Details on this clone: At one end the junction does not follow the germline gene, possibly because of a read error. CDR3 protein: CASSEARRFSGANVLTF. The CDR3 nucleotides read TGTGCCAGCAGTGAAGCCCGCCGGTTCTCTGGGGCCAACGTGCTGACTTTC. The chain links TRBV2 to TRBJ2-6; perhaps TRBD1 as D (5 bases). Germline CDR1 SNHLY, CDR2 FYNNEI. CDR3 length equals 17 residues.

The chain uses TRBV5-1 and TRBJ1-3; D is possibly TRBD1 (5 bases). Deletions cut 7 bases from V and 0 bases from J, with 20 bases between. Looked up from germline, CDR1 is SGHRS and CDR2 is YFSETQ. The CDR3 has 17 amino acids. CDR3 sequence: CASRPEGTRFSGNTIYF. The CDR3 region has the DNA TGCGCCAGCCGACCGGAGGGGACTAGATTCTCTGGAAACACCATATATTTT. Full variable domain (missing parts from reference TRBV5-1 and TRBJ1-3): KAGVTQTPRYLIKTRGQQVTLSCSPISGHRSVSWYQQTPGQGLQFLFEYFSETQRNKGNFPGRFSGRQFSNSRSEMNVSTLELGDSALYLCASRPEGTRFSGNTIYFGEGSWLTVV.

Here the CDR3 reads CASLTLGREQYF. In nucleotides, the CDR3 is TGTGCCAGCCTAACGCTAGGTCGTGAGCAGTACTTC. This chain uses TRBV2 with TRBJ2-7; D gene unclear. V was cut by 8 bases and J by 7 bases, with 15 bases left in between. The CDR3 is 12 residues long. Germline CDR1 reads SNHLY; CDR2 reads FYNNEI.

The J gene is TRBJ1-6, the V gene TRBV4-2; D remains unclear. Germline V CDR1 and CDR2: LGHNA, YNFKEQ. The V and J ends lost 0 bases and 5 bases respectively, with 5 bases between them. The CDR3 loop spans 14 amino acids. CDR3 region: CASSQEGDNSPLHF. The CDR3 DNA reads TGTGCCAGCAGCCAAGAGGGCGATAATTCACCCCTCCACTTT.

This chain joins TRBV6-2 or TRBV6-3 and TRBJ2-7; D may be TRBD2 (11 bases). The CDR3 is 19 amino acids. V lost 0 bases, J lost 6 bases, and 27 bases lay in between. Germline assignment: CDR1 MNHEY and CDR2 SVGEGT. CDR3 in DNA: TGTGCCAGCAGTTACTCTCGGGACAGGGGTCTAGCGGGAGGACGCGAGCAGTACTTC. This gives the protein CASSYSRDRGLAGGREQYF.

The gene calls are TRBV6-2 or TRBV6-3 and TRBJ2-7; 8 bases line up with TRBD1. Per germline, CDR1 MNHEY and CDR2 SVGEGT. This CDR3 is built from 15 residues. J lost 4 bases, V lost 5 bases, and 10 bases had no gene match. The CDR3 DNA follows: TGTGCCAGCAGTCGCCGGGGACAGGTAACGTACGAGCAGTACTTC. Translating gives CASSRRGQVTYEQYF.

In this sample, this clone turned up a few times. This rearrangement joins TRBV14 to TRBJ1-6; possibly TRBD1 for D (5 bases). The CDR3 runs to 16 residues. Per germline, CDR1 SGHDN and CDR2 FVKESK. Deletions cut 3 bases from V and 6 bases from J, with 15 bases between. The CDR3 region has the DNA TGTGCCAGCAGCCAGTCTTCTACCGGGGGTAATTCACCCCTCCACTTT. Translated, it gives CASSQSSTGGNSPLHF.

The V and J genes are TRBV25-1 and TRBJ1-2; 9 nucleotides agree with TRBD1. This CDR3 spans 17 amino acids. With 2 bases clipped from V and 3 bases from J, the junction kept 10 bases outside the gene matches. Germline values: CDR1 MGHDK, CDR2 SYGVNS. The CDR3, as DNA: TGTGCCAGCAGTGAAGTTCTTACAGGGGGCGAAGACTATGGCTACACCTTC. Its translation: CASSEVLTGGEDYGYTF.

This CDR3 is CASSQELTGAGTVYEQYF. The DNA of the CDR3 is TGTGCCAGCAGCCAAGAATTGACGGGGGCCGGGACAGTCTACGAGCAGTACTTC. The V gene is TRBV14, the J gene TRBJ2-7, with TRBD1 as a possible D gene (7 bases). The CDR3 totals 18 residues. The V gene lost 0 bases and the J gene lost 3 bases, with 21 bases spanning the gap. Germline assignment: CDR1 SGHDN and CDR2 FVKESK.

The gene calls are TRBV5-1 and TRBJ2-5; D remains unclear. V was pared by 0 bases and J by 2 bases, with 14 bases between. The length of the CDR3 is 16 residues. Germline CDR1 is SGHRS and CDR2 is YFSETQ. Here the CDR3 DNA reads TGCGCCAGCAGCTTGGATGGCCATCGGGTTCAAGAGACCCAGTACTTC. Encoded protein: CASSLDGHRVQETQYF.

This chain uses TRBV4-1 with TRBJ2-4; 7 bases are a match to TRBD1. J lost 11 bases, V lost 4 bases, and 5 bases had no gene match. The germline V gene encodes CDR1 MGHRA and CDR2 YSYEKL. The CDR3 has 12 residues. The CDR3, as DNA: TGCGCCAGCAGCCCAAGGACAGGATTTCAGTACTTC. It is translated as CASSPRTGFQYF.